One and the same sample provided the 15 T cell receptor beta chains below, sequenced in a study of control samples from healthy donors and cancer patients. Using immunoSEQ multiplex PCR, the repertoire was profiled, and TCRdb retains in-frame clones only, with some absent. The sample comprises about 170,000 clones, around 88% of which are singletons, and nearly 5% rests with the top ten. Sample: blood. Receptors originate from a woman in her twenties or thirties in good health.

The rearrangement joins TRBV2 to TRBJ1-2; 10 bases match TRBD1. Unmatched junction bases numbered 9, after V lost 0 bases and J lost 2 bases. The CDR3 runs 18 residues. The germline CDR1 and CDR2 sequences are SNHLY and FYNNEI. The CDR3 DNA is TGTGCCAGCAGTGAAGCCGCGGTCCCGGGACAGGGGAACTATGGCTACACCTTC. Translating gives CASSEAAVPGQGNYGYTF.

This chain joins TRBV10-3 and TRBJ1-1, with D unresolved. Germline lookup yields CDR1 ENHRY and CDR2 SYGVKD. Trimming cost V 6 bases and J 5 bases, with 10 bases left between them. The CDR3 loop spans 12 amino acids. The CDR3 sequence: CAIRDGRTEAFF. As DNA, the CDR3 is TGTGCCATCAGGGACGGGCGGACTGAAGCTTTCTTT.

The chain is built from TRBV29-1 and TRBJ1-2; possibly TRBD1 for D (5 bases). The CDR3 is 14 amino acids. Germline V gene data show CDR1 as SQVTM and CDR2 as ANQGSEA. With 0 bases removed from V and 4 bases from J, the gap between germline ends came to 12 bases. The CDR3 DNA sequence: TGCAGCGTTGAAGATTTCGGGGGAGTCTATGGCTACACCTTC. Translated, it gives CSVEDFGGVYGYTF.

This chain joins TRBV5-1 and TRBJ2-1; 12 bases align to TRBD2. The CDR3 loop spans 14 amino acids. Germline CDR1 SGHRS, CDR2 YFSETQ. J lost 7 bases, V lost 5 bases, and 4 bases had no gene match. The CDR3 bases are TGCGCCAGCAGGACTAGCGGGAGTGGGAATGAGCAGTTCTTC. Translating gives CASRTSGSGNEQFF.

This clone showed up just once. The chain joins TRBV27 to TRBJ2-5; TRBD1 matches 11 bases. Unmatched junction bases numbered 6, after V lost 4 bases and J lost 5 bases. CDR3 length equals 15 residues. CDR1 and CDR2 from the germline V gene are MNHEY and SMNVEV (reference sequence). The CDR3: CASSSDRGLGETQYF. The CDR3 nucleotides are TGTGCCAGCAGTTCGGACAGGGGGCTCGGTGAGACCCAGTACTTC.

The rearrangement joins TRBV19 to TRBJ2-5, with D uncertain. From germline, CDR1 is LNHDA and CDR2 SQIVND (reference sequence). The CDR3 contains 14 residues. Trimming left V 1 base short and J 0 bases short, with 6 bases between. CDR3 amino acids: CASSIARYQETQYF. In nucleotides, the CDR3 is TGTGCCAGTAGTATAGCGAGGTACCAAGAGACCCAGTACTTC.

This clone came up once. At the DNA level, this CDR3 is encoded by other sequences in the same sample as well. The chain employs TRBV5-4 and TRBJ2-3; D call uncertain. Trimming left V 1 base short and J 4 bases short, with 7 bases between. CDR1 is SGHNT and CDR2 is YYREEE in the germline V gene (reference sequence). The CDR3 consists of 13 residues. The CDR3 region is CASSLTGPDTQYF. CDR3 DNA: TGTGCCAGCAGCTTGACGGGCCCAGATACGCAGTATTTT. Full variable domain (missing parts from reference TRBV5-4 and TRBJ2-3): ETGVTQSPTHLIKTRGQQVTLRCSSQSGHNTVSWYQQALGQGPQFIFQYYREEENGRGNFPPRFSGLQFPNYSSELNVNALELDDSALYLCASSLTGPDTQYFGPGTRLTVL.

The chain recombines TRBV4-1 with TRBJ2-3; D might be TRBD1 (6 bases). V gave up 0 bases and J gave up 5 bases, with 12 bases separating them. The germline CDR1 and CDR2 sequences are MGHRA and YSYEKL. The CDR3 length is 15 residues. The CDR3 sequence is CASSQDGRGEDTQYF. The CDR3 region has the DNA TGCGCCAGCAGCCAAGACGGCAGGGGAGAAGATACGCAGTATTTT.

The chain links TRBV6-4 to TRBJ2-3, with D possibly being TRBD2 (6 bases). Trimming left V 2 bases short and J 0 bases short, with 6 bases between. The CDR3 has 14 residues. Germline-derived CDR1 and CDR2 are MRHNA and SNTAGT. CDR3 in DNA: TGTGCCAGCAGTGACGGGACTAGCACAGATACGCAGTATTTT. Amino acids: CASSDGTSTDTQYF.

A single count supports this clone. The V gene is TRBV5-6, the J gene TRBJ1-2; 8 bases match TRBD1. Per the germline V gene, CDR1 is SGHDT and CDR2 is YYEEEE. J gave up 6 bases and V 1 base, and 8 bases lay outside the gene matches. The CDR3 sequence is 15 residues long. The CDR3 here is CASSLSPGGSDGYTF. CDR3 in DNA: TGTGCCAGCAGCTTGAGTCCAGGGGGCTCGGATGGCTACACCTTC.

V is TRBV2 and J is TRBJ1-3; a weak D match, TRBD1 (6 bases). The ends were cut back, 3 bases at V and 2 bases at J, with 14 bases in the middle. The germline V gene has CDR1 SNHLY and CDR2 FYNNEI. The CDR3 spans 16 residues. The CDR3 spells CASSDRGALAGNTIYF. The CDR3 bases are TGTGCCAGCAGTGACCGGGGGGCTTTAGCTGGAAACACCATATATTTT.

J is TRBJ2-7 and V is TRBV5-6; TRBD2 agrees at 13 bases. V trimming: 2 bases; J trimming: 2 bases; junction bases outside the gene matches: 7. The CDR3 totals 17 residues. Germline V gene data show CDR1 as SGHDT and CDR2 as YYEEEE. CDR3 in amino acids: CASSFLGLAGDPYEQYF. CDR3 coding DNA: TGTGCCAGCAGCTTCCTTGGACTAGCGGGAGACCCCTACGAGCAGTACTTC.

The CDR3 sequence: CASSLPHSYEQYV. The CDR3 DNA reads TGTGCCAGCAGCTTGCCGCACTCCTACGAGCAGTACGTC. The rearrangement links TRBV5-6 to TRBJ2-7; D unclear. This CDR3 has 13 amino acids. The V end was cut by 1 base, the J end by 0 bases, with 5 bases between. Germline-derived CDR1 and CDR2 are SGHDT and YYEEEE.

This chain links TRBV18 with TRBJ1-1; possibly TRBD1 for D (6 bases). CDR3 size: 18 residues. The V gene lost 1 base and the J gene lost 0 bases, with 18 bases spanning the gap. Per the germline V gene, CDR1 is KGHSH and CDR2 is LQKENI. CDR3 DNA: TGTGCCAGCTCACCACGGATCCCAGGCCGGGGGCTGAACACTGAAGCTTTCTTT. This translates into CASSPRIPGRGLNTEAFF. Filled out from reference TRBV18 and TRBJ1-1, the complete variable domain reads NAGVMQNPRHLVRRRGQEARLRCSPMKGHSHVYWYRQLPEEGLKFMVYLQKENIIDESGMPKERFSAEFPKEGPSILRIQQVVRGDSAAYFCASSPRIPGRGLNTEAFFGQGTRLTVV.

This chain joins TRBV5-1 and TRBJ1-6, with 7 positions matching TRBD1. CDR3 length: 14 amino acids. Trimming at V came to 4 bases and at J to 9 bases, leaving 7 bases not matched to a gene. Germline lookup yields CDR1 SGHRS and CDR2 YFSETQ. This CDR3 reads CASSHTGAGSPLHF. For the CDR3, the DNA is TGCGCCAGCAGCCACACAGGGGCCGGTTCACCCCTCCACTTT.